Included here is one T cell receptor beta chain sequence, with context. Its antigen is currently unknown. This entry is derived from a study of identical twins. Findings and caveats of the study: With abundant cord blood beta clonotypes, insertions were fewer; memory repertoires showed no such pattern. Models underestimated how often monozygotic twins shared out-of-frame TCR alpha.

TCRdb fed the 5' RACE reads into MiXCR, producing one record per CDR3 protein. The sample has about 890,000 distinct CDR3 sequences, roughly 12% seen once. Healthy Caucasians alone served as donors. The sample was also reused in another study, on yellow fever vaccine responses in identical twins.

This receptor was identified in a woman aged 18 to 35 in good health. The sequencing sample was made of PBMCs.

CDR3 in amino acids: CASSSSGSGVDTQYF. CDR3 coding DNA: TGTGCCAGCAGCTCTAGCGGGAGCGGTGTAGATACGCAGTATTTT. V is TRBV7-3 and J is TRBJ2-3, with 10 nucleotides matching TRBD2. Germline CDR1 reads SGHTA; CDR2 reads FQGTGA. V was clipped by 4 bases and J by 5 bases; unmatched bases: 6. The CDR3 has 15 residues.